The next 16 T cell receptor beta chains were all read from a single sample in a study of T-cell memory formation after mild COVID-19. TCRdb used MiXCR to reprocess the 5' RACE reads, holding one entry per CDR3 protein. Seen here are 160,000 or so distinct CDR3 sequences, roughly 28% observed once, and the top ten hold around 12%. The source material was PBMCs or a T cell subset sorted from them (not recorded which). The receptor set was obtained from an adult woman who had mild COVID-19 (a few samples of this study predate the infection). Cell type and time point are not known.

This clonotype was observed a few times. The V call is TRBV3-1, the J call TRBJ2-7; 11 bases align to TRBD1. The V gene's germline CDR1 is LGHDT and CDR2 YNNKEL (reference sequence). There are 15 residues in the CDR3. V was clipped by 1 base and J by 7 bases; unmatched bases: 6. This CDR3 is CASSQGVDRGREQYF. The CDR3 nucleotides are TGTGCCAGCAGCCAAGGTGTGGACAGGGGGCGAGAGCAGTACTTC.

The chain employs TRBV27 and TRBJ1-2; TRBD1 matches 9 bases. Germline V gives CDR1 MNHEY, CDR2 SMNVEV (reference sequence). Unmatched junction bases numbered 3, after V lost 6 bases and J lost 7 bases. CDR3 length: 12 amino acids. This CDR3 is CASRQTGGGYTF. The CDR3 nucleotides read TGTGCCAGCAGACAGACAGGGGGTGGCTACACCTTC.

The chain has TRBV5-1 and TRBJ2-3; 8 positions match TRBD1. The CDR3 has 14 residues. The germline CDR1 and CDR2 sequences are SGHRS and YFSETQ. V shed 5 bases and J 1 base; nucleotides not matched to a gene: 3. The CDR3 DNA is TGCGCCAGCAGGTCGACAGGGGGCACAGATACGCAGTATTTT. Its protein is CASRSTGGTDTQYF. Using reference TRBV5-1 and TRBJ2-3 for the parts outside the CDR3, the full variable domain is KAGVTQTPRYLIKTRGQQVTLSCSPISGHRSVSWYQQTPGQGLQFLFEYFSETQRNKGNFPGRFSGRQFSNSRSEMNVSTLELGDSALYLCASRSTGGTDTQYFGPGTRLTVL.

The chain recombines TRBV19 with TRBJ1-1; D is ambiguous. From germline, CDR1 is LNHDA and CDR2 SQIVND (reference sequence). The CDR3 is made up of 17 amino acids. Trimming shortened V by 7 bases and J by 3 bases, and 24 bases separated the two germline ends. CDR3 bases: TGTGCCAGTACTCCCTCCCTCGGGAGAGCGACGGACACTGAAGCTTTCTTT. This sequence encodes CASTPSLGRATDTEAFF. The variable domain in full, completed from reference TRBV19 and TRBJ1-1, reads DGGITQSPKYLFRKEGQNVTLSCEQNLNHDAMYWYRQDPGQGLRLIYYSQIVNDFQKGDIAEGYSVSREKKESFPLTVTSAQKNPTAFYLCASTPSLGRATDTEAFFGQGTRLTVV.

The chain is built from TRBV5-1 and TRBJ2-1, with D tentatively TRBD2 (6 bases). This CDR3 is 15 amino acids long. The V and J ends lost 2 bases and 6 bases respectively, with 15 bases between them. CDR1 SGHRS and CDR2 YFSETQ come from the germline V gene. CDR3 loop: CASSFFVQGGNEQFF. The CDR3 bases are TGCGCCAGCAGCTTTTTCGTCCAGGGAGGCAATGAGCAGTTCTTC.

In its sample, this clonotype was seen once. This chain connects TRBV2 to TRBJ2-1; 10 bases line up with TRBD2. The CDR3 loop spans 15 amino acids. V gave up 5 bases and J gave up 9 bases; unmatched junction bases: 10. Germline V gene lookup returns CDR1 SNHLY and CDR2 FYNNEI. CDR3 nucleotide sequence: TGTGCCAGCAGTTGGGTAGCGGGGGGTCCCACTGAGCAGTTCTTC. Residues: CASSWVAGGPTEQFF.

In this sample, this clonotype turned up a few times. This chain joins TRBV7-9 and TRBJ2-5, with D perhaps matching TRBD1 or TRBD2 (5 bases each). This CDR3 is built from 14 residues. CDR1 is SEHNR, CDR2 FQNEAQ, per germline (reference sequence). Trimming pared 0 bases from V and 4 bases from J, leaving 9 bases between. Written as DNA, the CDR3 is TGTGCCAGCAGCTTAGCGTATGGGGGAGAGACCCAGTACTTC. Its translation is CASSLAYGGETQYF.

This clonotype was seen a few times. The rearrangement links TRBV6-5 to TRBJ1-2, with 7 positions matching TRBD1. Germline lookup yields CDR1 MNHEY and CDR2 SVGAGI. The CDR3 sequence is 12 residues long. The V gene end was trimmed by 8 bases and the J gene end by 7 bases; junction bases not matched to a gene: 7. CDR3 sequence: CASRRGRAGYTF. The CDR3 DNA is TGTGCCAGCCGGAGGGGGCGAGCTGGCTACACCTTC.

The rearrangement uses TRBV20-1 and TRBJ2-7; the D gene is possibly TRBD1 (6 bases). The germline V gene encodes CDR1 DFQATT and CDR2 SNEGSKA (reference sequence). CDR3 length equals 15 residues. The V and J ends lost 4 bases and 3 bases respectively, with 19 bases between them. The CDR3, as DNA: TGCAGTGCTAACAGTCATCAGGGGTTTTTCTACGAGCAGTACTTC. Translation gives CSANSHQGFFYEQYF.

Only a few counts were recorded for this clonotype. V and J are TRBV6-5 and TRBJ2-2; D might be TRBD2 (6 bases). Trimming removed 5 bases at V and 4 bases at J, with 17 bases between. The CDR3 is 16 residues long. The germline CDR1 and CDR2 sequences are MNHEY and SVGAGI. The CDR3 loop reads CASSRLGTLRTGELFF. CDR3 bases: TGTGCCAGCAGTCGACTCGGGACTCTTCGCACCGGGGAGCTGTTTTTT.

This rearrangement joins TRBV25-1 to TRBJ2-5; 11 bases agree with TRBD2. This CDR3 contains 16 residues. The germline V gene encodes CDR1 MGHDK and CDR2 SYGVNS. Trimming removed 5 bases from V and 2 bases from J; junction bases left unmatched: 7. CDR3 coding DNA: TGTGCCAGCAGTCCACTAGCGGGAGATTGGCAAGAGACCCAGTACTTC. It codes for CASSPLAGDWQETQYF.

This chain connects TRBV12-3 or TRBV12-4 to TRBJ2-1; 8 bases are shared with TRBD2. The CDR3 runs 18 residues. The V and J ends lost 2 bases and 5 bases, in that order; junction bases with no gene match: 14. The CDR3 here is CASSLRASGLASNNEQFF. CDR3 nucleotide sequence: TGTGCCAGCAGTTTACGGGCCTCAGGACTAGCCAGTAACAATGAGCAGTTCTTC.

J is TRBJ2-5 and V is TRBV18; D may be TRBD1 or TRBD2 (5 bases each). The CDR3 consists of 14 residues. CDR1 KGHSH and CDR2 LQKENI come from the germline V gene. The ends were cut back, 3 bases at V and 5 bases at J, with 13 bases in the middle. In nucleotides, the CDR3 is TGTGCCAGCTCACCCACCGGGGCCGGGGAGACCCAGTACTTC. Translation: CASSPTGAGETQYF.

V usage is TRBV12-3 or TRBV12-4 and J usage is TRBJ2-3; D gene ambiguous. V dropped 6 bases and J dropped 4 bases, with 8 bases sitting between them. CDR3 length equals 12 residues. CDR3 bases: TGTGCCAGCAGCTCTGGCCCAGATACGCAGTATTTT. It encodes CASSSGPDTQYF.

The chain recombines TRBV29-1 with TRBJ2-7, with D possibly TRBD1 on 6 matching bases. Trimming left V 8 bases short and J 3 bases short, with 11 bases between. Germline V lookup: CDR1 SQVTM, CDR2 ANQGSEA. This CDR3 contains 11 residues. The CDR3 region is CSTRDNYEQYF. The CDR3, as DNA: TGCAGCACCCGGGACAACTACGAGCAGTACTTC.

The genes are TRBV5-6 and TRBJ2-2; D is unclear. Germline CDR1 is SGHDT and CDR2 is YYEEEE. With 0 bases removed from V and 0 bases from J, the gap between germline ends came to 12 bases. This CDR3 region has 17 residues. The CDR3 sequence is CASSLARTLSNTGELFF. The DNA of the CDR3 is TGTGCCAGCAGCTTGGCCAGGACGCTATCGAACACCGGGGAGCTGTTTTTT.